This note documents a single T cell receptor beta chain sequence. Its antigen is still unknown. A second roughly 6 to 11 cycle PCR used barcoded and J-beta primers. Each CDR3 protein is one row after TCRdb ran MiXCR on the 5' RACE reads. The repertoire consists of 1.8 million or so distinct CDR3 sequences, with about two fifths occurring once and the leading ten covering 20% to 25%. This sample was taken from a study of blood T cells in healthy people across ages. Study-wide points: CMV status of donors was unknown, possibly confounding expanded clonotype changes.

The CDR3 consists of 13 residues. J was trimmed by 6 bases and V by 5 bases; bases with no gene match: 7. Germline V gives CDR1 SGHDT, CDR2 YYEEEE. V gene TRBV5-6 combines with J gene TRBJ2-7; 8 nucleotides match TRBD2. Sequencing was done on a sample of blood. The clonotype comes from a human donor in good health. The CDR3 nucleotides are TGTGCCAGCAGTCCGGGACTAGATATCGAGCAGTACTTC. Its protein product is CASSPGLDIEQYF.